Each of the 23 T cell receptor beta chains below was sequenced from the same sample in a study of blood T cell repertoires in COVID-19. Repertoires were generated with immunoSEQ multiplex PCR, while TCRdb's copy carries only in-frame clones and drops some. This sample has some 29,000 clones, with 90% found just once. Sequencing was performed on peripheral blood. These receptors all come from a man between 65 and 80 years old with active or convalescent COVID-19.

The chain combines TRBV27 with TRBJ1-2, with D tentatively TRBD1 (5 bases). Trimming cost V 3 bases and J 8 bases, with 16 bases left between them. Germline CDR1 MNHEY, CDR2 SMNVEV (reference sequence). The CDR3 extends over 14 amino acids. The CDR3 sequence is CASSLGKGAGGYTF. The CDR3, as DNA: TGTGCCAGCAGTTTGGGAAAAGGGGCGGGGGGCTACACCTTC.

The J gene is TRBJ1-5, the V gene TRBV15; D gene ambiguous. Between the trimmed V and J ends, which lost 0 bases and 5 bases, there was a span of 11 bases. The CDR3 totals 15 residues. The germline CDR1 and CDR2 sequences are LNHNV and YYDKDF (reference sequence). CDR3 residues: CATSRDLTGYQPQHF. The CDR3 region has the DNA TGTGCCACCAGCAGAGATTTAACGGGTTATCAGCCCCAGCATTTT.

This rearrangement joins TRBV19 to TRBJ1-4; possibly TRBD1 for D (6 bases). Germline V gene data show CDR1 as LNHDA and CDR2 as SQIVND (reference sequence). V shed 5 bases and J shed 1 base, with 14 bases lying between them. This CDR3 contains 16 residues. The CDR3 DNA follows: TGTGCCAGTAGTTCCAGGGGAGCCGGAACTAATGAAAAACTGTTTTTT. Translated, it gives CASSSRGAGTNEKLFF.

J is TRBJ2-7 and V is TRBV27; 9 bases map to TRBD1. V gave up 6 bases and J gave up 3 bases; unmatched junction bases: 6. Germline V gene data show CDR1 as MNHEY and CDR2 as SMNVEV (reference sequence). There are 14 residues in the CDR3. The CDR3 DNA reads as TGTGCCAGCAGCCGGGACAGGGCGGACTACGAGCAGTACTTC. Protein product: CASSRDRADYEQYF.

The gene calls are TRBV6-1 and TRBJ2-2, with unresolved D. CDR3 size: 16 residues. Looked up from germline, CDR1 is MNHNS and CDR2 is SASEGT. V lost 0 bases and J 4 bases, leaving 12 bases between the germline ends. The CDR3 loop reads CASSEANRRPTGELFF. As DNA, the CDR3 is TGTGCCAGCAGTGAAGCAAACAGAAGACCCACCGGGGAGCTGTTTTTT.

The chain has TRBV6-5 and TRBJ1-6; D ambiguous. This CDR3 is built from 15 residues. Trimming removed 6 bases at V and 8 bases at J, with 17 bases between. Germline V gene lookup returns CDR1 MNHEY and CDR2 SVGAGI. CDR3 sequence (DNA): TGTGCCAGCAGGATTTTGGACCGGGAACATTCACCCCTCCACTTT. It codes for CASRILDREHSPLHF.

CDR3 nucleotide sequence: TGTGCCAGCAGCACCGGGACTAGCGGGAGCCCAGATACGCAGTATTTT. Protein sequence: CASSTGTSGSPDTQYF. V is TRBV9 and J is TRBJ2-3, with TRBD2 matching over 14 bases. Germline V gene sequence: CDR1 SGDLS, CDR2 YYNGEE. Germline trimming cut 4 bases from V and 4 bases from J; bases unmatched to any gene: 5. The CDR3 runs to 16 residues.

This clone has only a few counts. This chain uses TRBV7-2 with TRBJ1-6, with D tentatively TRBD1 (6 bases). Germline values: CDR1 SGHTA, CDR2 FQGNSA. The CDR3 is 14 residues long. V lost 1 base and J lost 7, with 8 bases in between. DNA of the CDR3: TGTGCCAGCAGCTTAGAGGGGGGGAATTCACCCCTCCACTTT. This codes for CASSLEGGNSPLHF.

There are a few counts of this clone. The chain couples TRBV7-3 to TRBJ1-1; D is undetermined. From germline, CDR1 is SGHTA and CDR2 FQGTGA. The V gene lost 1 base and the J gene lost 6 bases, with 12 bases spanning the gap. The CDR3 totals 14 residues. The CDR3 coding sequence is TGTGCCAGCAGCTTAATCGCGTCTGCGGCTGAAGCTTTCTTT. Protein: CASSLIASAAEAFF.

V usage is TRBV14 and J usage is TRBJ2-1; possibly TRBD1 for D (6 bases). Germline V gives CDR1 SGHDN, CDR2 FVKESK. The CDR3 totals 14 residues. Trimming cost V 4 bases and J 4 bases, with 11 bases left between them. CDR3 in amino acids: CASSRLDSYNEQFF. In nucleotides, the CDR3 is TGTGCCAGCAGCCGATTGGACAGTTACAATGAGCAGTTCTTC.

The chain uses TRBV2 and TRBJ2-7, with TRBD2 identical over 9 bases. J gave up 3 bases and V 6 bases, and 3 bases lay outside the gene matches. Germline CDR1 is SNHLY and CDR2 is FYNNEI. The CDR3 is 13 amino acids. CDR3 amino acids: CASRRLADYEQYF. In DNA, the CDR3 is TGTGCCAGCAGACGACTAGCGGACTACGAGCAGTACTTC.

This clone was picked up one time. The chain joins TRBV5-6 to TRBJ1-2, with D unclear. Trimming cost V 2 bases and J 5 bases, with 7 bases left between them. The CDR3 is 12 amino acids. Germline CDR1 SGHDT, CDR2 YYEEEE. As DNA, the CDR3 is TGTGCCAGCAGCTTTGGCAAGTATGGCTACACCTTC. The encoded protein is CASSFGKYGYTF.

V gene TRBV18 combines with J gene TRBJ2-6; D unclear. The CDR3 length is 16 residues. With 1 base removed from V and 0 bases from J, the gap between germline ends came to 7 bases. Germline lookup yields CDR1 KGHSH and CDR2 LQKENI. The CDR3 region has the DNA TGTGCCAGCTCACCACGGTCGAGCTCTGGGGCCAACGTCCTGACTTTC. It encodes CASSPRSSSGANVLTF.

This clone has a single count. The rearrangement uses TRBV2 and TRBJ2-1; TRBD2 matches 8 bases. CDR3 length: 15 residues. After removal of 6 bases from V and 0 bases from J, the junction contained 4 bases not matched to a gene. CDR1 and CDR2 from the germline V gene are SNHLY and FYNNEI. This chain's CDR3 is CASRIAGSSYNEQFF. In nucleotides, the CDR3 is TGTGCCAGCAGGATAGCGGGGAGCTCCTACAATGAGCAGTTCTTC.

The gene calls are TRBV7-2 and TRBJ1-2; D not certain. V dropped 5 bases and J dropped 0 bases, with 16 bases sitting between them. CDR3 size: 16 residues. Per germline, CDR1 SGHTA and CDR2 FQGNSA. The CDR3 reads CASSPEAGGANYGYTF. The CDR3 region has the DNA TGTGCCAGCAGCCCAGAGGCCGGAGGAGCTAACTATGGCTACACCTTC.

This clone was found once. This sequence joins TRBV6-5 and TRBJ2-7, with D tentatively TRBD1 (5 bases). Trimming stripped 6 bases from V and 3 bases from J, with 15 bases between. The germline V gene has CDR1 MNHEY and CDR2 SVGAGI. This CDR3 is 14 amino acids long. The CDR3 loop is CASRDPGNLYEQYF. DNA for the CDR3: TGTGCCAGCAGGGACCCAGGGAATCTCTACGAGCAGTACTTC.

The chain uses TRBV6-2 or TRBV6-3 and TRBJ1-1, with 7 bases aligning to TRBD1. The CDR3 runs 12 residues. Germline CDR1 is MNHEY and CDR2 is SVGEGT. The V and J ends lost 6 bases and 10 bases, in that order; junction bases with no gene match: 8. The CDR3 region has the DNA TGTGCCAGCAGCAGACAGGGTCGTGGAGCTTTCTTT. It encodes CASSRQGRGAFF.

The V gene is TRBV29-1, the J gene TRBJ1-2; 9 bases agree with TRBD1. Germline V gene sequence: CDR1 SQVTM, CDR2 ANQGSEA. The CDR3 runs 13 residues. Unmatched junction bases numbered 8, after V lost 4 bases and J lost 8 bases. CDR3 loop: CSVALQGAGGYTF. The CDR3 coding sequence is TGCAGCGTTGCCCTACAGGGGGCGGGGGGCTACACCTTC.

The V gene is TRBV28, the J gene TRBJ2-1; TRBD2 might be the D (6 bases). In germline, CDR1 is MDHEN, CDR2 SYDVKM. The CDR3 has 13 amino acids. V was cut by 5 bases and J by 8 bases, with 13 bases left in between. The CDR3 here is CASSLGGHDEQFF. CDR3 bases: TGTGCCAGCAGTCTGGGAGGTCATGATGAGCAGTTCTTC.

V and J are TRBV5-1 and TRBJ2-5; the D gene is possibly TRBD1 (5 bases). Germline CDR1 is SGHRS and CDR2 is YFSETQ. Deletions cut 4 bases from V and 4 bases from J, with 14 bases between. This CDR3 is built from 14 residues. The DNA for the CDR3 is TGCGCCAGCAGCCCTCAGGGTGTTGGAGAGACCCAGTACTTC. Amino acid sequence: CASSPQGVGETQYF.

As DNA, the CDR3 is TGTGCCAGCAGCATAGTTGGGACAGCCAACACTGAAGCTTTCTTT. The encoded protein is CASSIVGTANTEAFF. V is TRBV28 and J is TRBJ1-1, with 7 bases matching TRBD1. Germline V gene lookup returns CDR1 MDHEN and CDR2 SYDVKM. The length of the CDR3 is 15 residues. J lost 2 bases, V lost 6 bases, and 9 bases had no gene match.

The chain recombines TRBV20-1 with TRBJ2-7; 8 nucleotides match TRBD1. Germline V lookup: CDR1 DFQATT, CDR2 SNEGSKA (reference sequence). V lost 3 bases, J lost 3 bases, and 10 bases stayed unmatched. The CDR3 totals 15 residues. CDR3 DNA: TGCAGTGCTAGTCAGGGGGCTAGCTCTATCTACGAGCAGTACTTC. It is translated as CSASQGASSIYEQYF.

This chain's CDR3 is CASSTGMNTEAFF. The CDR3 DNA is TGTGCCAGCAGTACGGGGATGAACACTGAAGCTTTCTTT. The rearrangement uses TRBV6-2 or TRBV6-3 and TRBJ1-1; unclear D gene. The CDR3 extends over 13 amino acids. Germline CDR1 and CDR2: MNHEY and SVGEGT. Trimming left V 5 bases short and J 0 bases short, with 7 bases between.